Listed here are 4 T cell receptor beta chains from one sample, sequenced in a study of T cells after yellow fever vaccination. TCRdb reanalysed the 5' RACE reads using MiXCR and keeps one entry per CDR3 protein. The sample lists about 240,000 distinct CDR3 sequences; 6.9% were seen once. Sequenced material: CD4+ T cells sorted from PBMCs, taken 15 days after the yellow fever booster vaccination. These receptors were taken from a man aged 25-45 years who received the YFV17D yellow fever vaccine.

The J gene is TRBJ2-1, the V gene TRBV11-1; no reliable D call. The germline V gene has CDR1 SGHAT and CDR2 FQDESV (reference sequence). The germline V and J ends were trimmed by 5 bases and 13 bases, with 18 bases remaining between them. CDR3 size: 13 residues. The chain's CDR3 is CASSLTADRRQFF. For the CDR3, the DNA is TGTGCCAGCAGCCTGACGGCGGATCGAAGACAGTTCTTC.

This clonotype came up a few times. The CDR3 nucleotides read TGTGCCAGCTCACTCACCCGGACAGGAGGCACAGATACGCAGTATTTT. The encoded protein is CASSLTRTGGTDTQYF. This chain connects TRBV18 to TRBJ2-3, with TRBD1 matching over 7 bases. After removal of 4 bases from V and 1 base from J, the junction contained 8 bases not matched to a gene. The CDR3 has 16 amino acids. The germline CDR1 and CDR2 sequences are KGHSH and LQKENI.

This clonotype was counted ten times or more. The rearrangement joins TRBV7-7 to TRBJ2-1; D perhaps matches TRBD1 (5 bases). Trimming took off 1 base at V and 8 bases at J, with 12 bases between the two ends. Germline V gene data show CDR1 as SSHAT and CDR2 as FNYEAQ (reference sequence). This CDR3 has 14 residues. The CDR3 nucleotides read TGTGCCAGCAGCTTAGGTCAGGGAAGCGATGAGCAGTTCTTC. Its translation is CASSLGQGSDEQFF.

The V gene is TRBV7-2, the J gene TRBJ2-3; TRBD1 is a possible D gene (5 bases). Trimming shortened V by 5 bases and J by 6 bases, and 15 bases separated the two germline ends. CDR3 length: 14 amino acids. Germline values: CDR1 SGHTA, CDR2 FQGNSA. Here the CDR3 DNA reads TGTGCCAGCAGCCAGCCCCCTAGGGGTGATACGCAGTATTTT. Amino acid sequence: CASSQPPRGDTQYF.